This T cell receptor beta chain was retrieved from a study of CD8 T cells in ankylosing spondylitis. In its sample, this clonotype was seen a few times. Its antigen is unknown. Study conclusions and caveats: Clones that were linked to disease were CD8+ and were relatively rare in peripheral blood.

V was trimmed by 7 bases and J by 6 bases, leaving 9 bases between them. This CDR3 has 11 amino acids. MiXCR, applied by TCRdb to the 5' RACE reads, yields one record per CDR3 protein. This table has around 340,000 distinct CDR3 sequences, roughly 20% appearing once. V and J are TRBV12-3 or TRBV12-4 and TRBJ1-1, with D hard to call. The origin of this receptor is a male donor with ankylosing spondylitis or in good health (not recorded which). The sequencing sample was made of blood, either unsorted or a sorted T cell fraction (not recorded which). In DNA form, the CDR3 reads TGTGCCAGCACTAAAGGAGCTGAAGCTTTCTTT. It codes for CASTKGAEAFF.